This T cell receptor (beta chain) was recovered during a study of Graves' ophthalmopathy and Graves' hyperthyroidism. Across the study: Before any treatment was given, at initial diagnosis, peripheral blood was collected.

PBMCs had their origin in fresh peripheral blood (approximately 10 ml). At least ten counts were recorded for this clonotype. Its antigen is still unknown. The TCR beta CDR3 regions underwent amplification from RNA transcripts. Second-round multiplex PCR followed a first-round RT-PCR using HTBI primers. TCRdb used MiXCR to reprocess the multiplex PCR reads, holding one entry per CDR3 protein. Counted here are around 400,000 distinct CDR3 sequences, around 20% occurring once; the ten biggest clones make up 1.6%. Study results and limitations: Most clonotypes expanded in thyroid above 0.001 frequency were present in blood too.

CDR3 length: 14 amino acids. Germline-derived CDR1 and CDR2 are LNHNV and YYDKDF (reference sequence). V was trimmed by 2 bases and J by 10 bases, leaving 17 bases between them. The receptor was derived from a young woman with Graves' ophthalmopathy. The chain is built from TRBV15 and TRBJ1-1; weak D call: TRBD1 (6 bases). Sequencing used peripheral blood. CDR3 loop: CATSRPRQASRAFF. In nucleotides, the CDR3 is TGTGCCACCAGCAGACCCCGACAGGCCTCAAGAGCTTTCTTT.